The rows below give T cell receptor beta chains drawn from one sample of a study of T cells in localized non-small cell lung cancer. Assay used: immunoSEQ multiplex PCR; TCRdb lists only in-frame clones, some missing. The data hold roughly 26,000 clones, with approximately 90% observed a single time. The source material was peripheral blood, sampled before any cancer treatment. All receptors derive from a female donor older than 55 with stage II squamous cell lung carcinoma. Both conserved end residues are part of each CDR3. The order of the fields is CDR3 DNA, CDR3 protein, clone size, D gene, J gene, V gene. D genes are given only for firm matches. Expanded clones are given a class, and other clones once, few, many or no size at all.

TGTGCCATCAGCCATCGACAGGGAGAATTATTCGGAAACACCATATATTTT,CAISHRQGELFGNTIYF,once,TRBD1,TRBJ1-3,TRBV10-3
TGTGCCAGTAGTAATAACCCCAGGGCAGATACGCAGTATTTT,CASSNNPRADTQYF,NA,NA,TRBJ2-3,TRBV19
TGTGCCAGCAGCTTGGAAACGCCCGAAAGGGATGGCTACACCTTC,CASSLETPERDGYTF,NA,NA,TRBJ1-2,TRBV5-4
TGTGCCAGCAGTTTAAGACGCGGGAGCGTAGGCAATGAGCAGTTCTTC,CASSLRRGSVGNEQFF,NA,TRBD2,TRBJ2-1,TRBV27
TGTGCCAGCTTAGGGACAATCGGCGGCTACACCTTC,CASLGTIGGYTF,NA,NA,TRBJ1-2,TRBV5-6
TGTGCCAGCAGCGTCCGGACAGGACGAGAGACCCAGTACTTC,CASSVRTGRETQYF,NA,TRBD1,TRBJ2-5,TRBV7-2
TGTGCCAGCAGCGTTGGGCCAGTAGATACGCAGTATTTT,CASSVGPVDTQYF,NA,NA,TRBJ2-3,TRBV12-1
TGTGCCAGCAGCCCCGGGGGGGGGCGGGAGACCCAGTACTTC,CASSPGGGRETQYF,NA,TRBD2,TRBJ2-5,TRBV7-9
TGTGCCATCAGTCTTGAAGACAGGGGGGTTGAAGCTTTCTTT,CAISLEDRGVEAFF,NA,TRBD1,TRBJ1-1,TRBV10-3
TGTGCCAGCAGCTTAGCGCGTAGCACCACAACCGAGCAGTACTTC,CASSLARSTTTEQYF,NA,NA,TRBJ2-7,TRBV11-1
TGCGCCAGCAGCTTGGCCAGTACTAGCGGGGTTGAGACCCAGTACTTC,CASSLASTSGVETQYF,NA,TRBD2,TRBJ2-5,TRBV5-1
TGTGCCAGCAGCTTTGGGACACAATACTACGAGCAGTACTTC,CASSFGTQYYEQYF,NA,NA,TRBJ2-7,TRBV7-9
TGTGCCAGCAGCTTACTCCCTAGCGGGAGGTCAAGCTCCTACAATGAGCAGTTCTTC,CASSLLPSGRSSSYNEQFF,NA,TRBD2,TRBJ2-1,TRBV7-9
TGTGCCAGCAGCCGCGAAATGATGGGGGGCAATCAGCCCCAGCATTTT,CASSREMMGGNQPQHF,NA,NA,TRBJ1-5,TRBV2
TGTGCCAGCTCACCGGGACGGACCCAAGAGACCCAGTACTTC,CASSPGRTQETQYF,NA,NA,TRBJ2-5,TRBV18
TGTGCCAGCAGTTCCGGGCCTTTACCCTACGAGCAGTACTTC,CASSSGPLPYEQYF,NA,NA,TRBJ2-7,TRBV28
TGCGCCAGCAGCCAGAGGGGCGGCTACGAGCAGTACTTC,CASSQRGGYEQYF,NA,NA,TRBJ2-7,TRBV4-3
TGCAGCGTATCCGGACAGGGGGCCTCGGCCTACGAGCAGTACTTC,CSVSGQGASAYEQYF,NA,TRBD1,TRBJ2-7,TRBV29-1
TGTGCCAGCAGTCCAGGAGGACTAGCGTTGGAGACCCAGTACTTC,CASSPGGLALETQYF,once,TRBD2,TRBJ2-5,TRBV28
TGTGCCTGGAGTGTACAGCACAATCAGCCCCAGCATTTT,CAWSVQHNQPQHF,NA,NA,TRBJ1-5,TRBV30
TGCGCCAGCAGCTTGGCTACGGCCTATGGTGCTAATGAAAAACTGTTTTTT,CASSLATAYGANEKLFF,NA,NA,TRBJ1-4,TRBV5-1
TGCGCCAGCAGCCAATCGACTCGTAATTCACCCCTCCACTTT,CASSQSTRNSPLHF,medium-sized,NA,TRBJ1-6,TRBV4-3
TGTGCCAGCAGCGTAGCCCCTGGCCTAGCCTACGAGCAGTACTTC,CASSVAPGLAYEQYF,NA,NA,TRBJ2-7,TRBV9
TGTGCCAGCGGGCAGGGGGCGGATATGGCCTACACCTTC,CASGQGADMAYTF,NA,TRBD1,TRBJ1-2,TRBV7-9
TGTGCCTGGAGTGTAAAGTCCCTAGTGACAGATACGCAGTATTTT,CAWSVKSLVTDTQYF,NA,NA,TRBJ2-3,TRBV30
TGTGCCAGCAGTTTGGTAACAAAGGGAGGCACCGGGGAGCTGTTTTTT,CASSLVTKGGTGELFF,once,NA,TRBJ2-2,TRBV28
TGTGCCAGCAATCCGGGACAGGGAATTGAGACCCAGTACTTC,CASNPGQGIETQYF,few,TRBD1,TRBJ2-5,TRBV28
TGTGCCAGTAGTCCAACGCCCGGGGGAAACACCATATATTTT,CASSPTPGGNTIYF,NA,NA,TRBJ1-3,TRBV19
TGTGCCAGAAGCTTGGAGGGGGAGTATGACACTGAAGCTTTCTTT,CARSLEGEYDTEAFF,once,NA,TRBJ1-1,TRBV5-3
TGTGCCAGCAGCAAAGAGAGGGTGGGTCAGCCCCAGCATTTT,CASSKERVGQPQHF,NA,NA,TRBJ1-5,TRBV21-1
TGTGCCAGCAGCTTGGCGGGGGGCTTAGGAGCTTTCTTT,CASSLAGGLGAFF,once,NA,TRBJ1-1,TRBV5-4
TGTGCCAGCAGCTTAGACTTTCTAAACACCGGGGAGCTGTTTTTT,CASSLDFLNTGELFF,NA,NA,TRBJ2-2,TRBV7-6
TGTGCCAGCAGTGAAACGACAGGGGCCCACGAGCAGTACTTC,CASSETTGAHEQYF,NA,TRBD1,TRBJ2-7,TRBV6-1
TGTGCCAGCAGTTATCCCGGTCGGACTGAAGCTTTCTTT,CASSYPGRTEAFF,NA,NA,TRBJ1-1,TRBV6-5
TGTGCCAGCAGCTTTGGCGGGACAGATACCGGGGAGCTGTTTTTT,CASSFGGTDTGELFF,NA,NA,TRBJ2-2,TRBV5-4
TGCAGCGTTGGGACTAGCGGGAGATACGAGCAGTACTTC,CSVGTSGRYEQYF,NA,TRBD2,TRBJ2-7,TRBV29-1
TGCGCCAGCAGTCAATCGATTGGAGGAAACACCATATATTTT,CASSQSIGGNTIYF,NA,NA,TRBJ1-3,TRBV23-1
TGTGCCAGCAGCTTAGAAGGGCAGGGATATCAGTTCTTC,CASSLEGQGYQFF,NA,NA,TRBJ2-1,TRBV7-2
TGTGCCAGTGGGGTCAGGAGCTCCTACAATGAGCAGTTCTTC,CASGVRSSYNEQFF,NA,NA,TRBJ2-1,TRBV19
TGTGCCAGCAGCCTGGGTGGAGGGAACAATCAGCCCCAGCATTTT,CASSLGGGNNQPQHF,NA,NA,TRBJ1-5,TRBV7-2
TGCGCCAGCAGCTTGGCCCCCGGGACTAGCGGGAGAGCAGATACGCAGTATTTT,CASSLAPGTSGRADTQYF,NA,TRBD2,TRBJ2-3,TRBV5-1
TGTGCCTCCCCGGGGGACTCTGGAAACACCATATATTTT,CASPGDSGNTIYF,NA,NA,TRBJ1-3,TRBV30